This section outlines one T cell receptor (beta chain) sequence together with its context. The germline gives CDR1 SNHLY, CDR2 FYNNEI. The CDR3 contains 14 residues. The V end was cut by 5 bases, the J end by 2 bases, with 13 bases between. This specimen belongs to a study of beta chain features in type 1 diabetes. Every bit of the isolated RNA underwent reverse transcription, so sequencing read expressed TCRB transcripts. The table came from immunoSEQ multiplex PCR; TCRdb's copy has only in-frame clones and leaves some out. The data hold 430,000 or so clones, with around 10% observed a single time. The TCR originated in a woman between 18 and 30 years old in good health. This rearrangement joins TRBV2 to TRBJ2-7; a possible D gene is TRBD1 (6 bases). The sequencing sample was made of naive CD4+ T cells from blood. Written as DNA, the CDR3 is TGTGCCAGCAGTTACCAGGGGAACACCTACGAGCAGTACTTC. Its protein product is CASSYQGNTYEQYF.